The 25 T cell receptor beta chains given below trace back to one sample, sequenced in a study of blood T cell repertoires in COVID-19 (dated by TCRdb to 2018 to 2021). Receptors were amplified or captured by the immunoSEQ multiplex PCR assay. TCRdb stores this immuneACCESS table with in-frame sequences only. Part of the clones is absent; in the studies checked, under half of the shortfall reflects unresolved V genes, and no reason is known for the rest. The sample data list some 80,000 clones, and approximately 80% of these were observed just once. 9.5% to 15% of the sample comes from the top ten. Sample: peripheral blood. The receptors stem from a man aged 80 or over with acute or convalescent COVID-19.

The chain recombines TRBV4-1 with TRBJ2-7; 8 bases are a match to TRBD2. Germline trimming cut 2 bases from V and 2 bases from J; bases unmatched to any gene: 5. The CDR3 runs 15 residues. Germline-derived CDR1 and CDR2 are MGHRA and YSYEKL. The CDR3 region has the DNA TGCGCCAGCAGCCAACAAGAGGGACTAGCCTACGAGCAGTACTTC. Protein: CASSQQEGLAYEQYF.

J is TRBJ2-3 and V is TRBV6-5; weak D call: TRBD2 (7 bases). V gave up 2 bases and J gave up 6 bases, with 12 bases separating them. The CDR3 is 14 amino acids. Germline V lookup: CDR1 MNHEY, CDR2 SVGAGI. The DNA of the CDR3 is TGTGCCAGCAGTTACGCGGGGGCCGACGATACGCAGTATTTT. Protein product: CASSYAGADDTQYF.

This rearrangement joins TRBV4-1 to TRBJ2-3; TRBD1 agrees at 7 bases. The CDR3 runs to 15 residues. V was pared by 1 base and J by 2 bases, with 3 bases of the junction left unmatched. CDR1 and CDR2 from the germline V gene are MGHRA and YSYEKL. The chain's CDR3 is CASSQAGQDTDTQYF. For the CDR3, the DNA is TGCGCCAGCAGCCAAGCAGGACAGGACACAGATACGCAGTATTTT.

The CDR3 loop is CASSYGDRVKLFF. Here the CDR3 DNA reads TGTGCCAGCAGTTACGGGGACAGGGTAAAACTGTTTTTT. The V gene is TRBV6-6, the J gene TRBJ1-4, with TRBD1 identical over 9 bases. The germline CDR1 and CDR2 sequences are MNHNY and SVGAGI (reference sequence). This CDR3 region has 13 residues. After removal of 2 bases from V and 10 bases from J, the junction contained 2 bases not matched to a gene.

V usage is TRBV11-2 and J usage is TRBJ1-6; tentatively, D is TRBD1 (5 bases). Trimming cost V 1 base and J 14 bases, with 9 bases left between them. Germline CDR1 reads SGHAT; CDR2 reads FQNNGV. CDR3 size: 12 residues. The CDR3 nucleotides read TGTGCCAGCAGCTTAGCCGGACAAACCCTCCACTTT. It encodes CASSLAGQTLHF.

The DNA of the CDR3 is TGTGCCACCCTTTTAGGGGGACAGGGTTATGAAAAACTGTTTTTT. As protein: CATLLGGQGYEKLFF. The chain couples TRBV28 to TRBJ1-4; 9 bases are shared with TRBD1. Germline lookup yields CDR1 MDHEN and CDR2 SYDVKM. The CDR3 is 15 amino acids. V dropped 10 bases and J dropped 6; count of bases not matched to a gene: 12.

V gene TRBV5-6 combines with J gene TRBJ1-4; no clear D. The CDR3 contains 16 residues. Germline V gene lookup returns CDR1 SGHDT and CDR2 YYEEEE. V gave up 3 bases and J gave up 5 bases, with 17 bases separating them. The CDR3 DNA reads TGTGCCAGCAGCTCCGGTGGGCGAGGGTTAAATGAAAAACTGTTTTTT. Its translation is CASSSGGRGLNEKLFF.

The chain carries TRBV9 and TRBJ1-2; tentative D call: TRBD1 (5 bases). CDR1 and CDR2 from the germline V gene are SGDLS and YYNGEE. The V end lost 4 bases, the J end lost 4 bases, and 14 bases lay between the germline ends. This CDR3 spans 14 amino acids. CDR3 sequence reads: CASSPRDSLYGYTF. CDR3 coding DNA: TGTGCCAGCAGCCCGAGGGACTCCCTCTATGGCTACACCTTC.

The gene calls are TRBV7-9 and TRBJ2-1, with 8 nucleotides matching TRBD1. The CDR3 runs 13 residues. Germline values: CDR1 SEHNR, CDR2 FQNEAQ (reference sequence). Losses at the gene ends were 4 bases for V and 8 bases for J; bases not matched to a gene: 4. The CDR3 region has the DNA TGTGCCAGCAGCTCCGGACAGGGTTATGAGCAGTTCTTC. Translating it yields CASSSGQGYEQFF.

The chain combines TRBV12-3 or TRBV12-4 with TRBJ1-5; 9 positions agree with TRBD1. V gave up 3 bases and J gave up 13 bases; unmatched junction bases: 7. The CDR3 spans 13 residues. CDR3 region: CASSLTRDRAQHF. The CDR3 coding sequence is TGTGCCAGCAGTTTGACCCGGGACAGGGCACAGCATTTT.

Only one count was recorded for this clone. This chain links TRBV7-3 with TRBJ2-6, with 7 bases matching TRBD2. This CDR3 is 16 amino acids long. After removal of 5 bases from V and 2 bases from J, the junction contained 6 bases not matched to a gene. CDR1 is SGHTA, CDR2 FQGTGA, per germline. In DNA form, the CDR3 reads TGTGCCAGCAGCCCGAGGGGAGGGACTGGGGCCAACGTCCTGACTTTC. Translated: CASSPRGGTGANVLTF.

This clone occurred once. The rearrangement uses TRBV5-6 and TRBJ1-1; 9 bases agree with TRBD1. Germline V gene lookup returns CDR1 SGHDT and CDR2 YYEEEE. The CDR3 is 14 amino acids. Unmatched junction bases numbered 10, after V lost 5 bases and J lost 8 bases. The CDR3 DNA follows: TGTGCCAGCAGTCCCGGGACAGGGTGGCGGGAAGCTTTCTTT. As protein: CASSPGTGWREAFF. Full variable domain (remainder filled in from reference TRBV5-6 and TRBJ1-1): DAGVTQSPTHLIKTRGQQVTLRCSPKSGHDTVSWYQQALGQGPQFIFQYYEEEERQRGNFPDRFSGHQFPNYSSELNVNALLLGDSALYLCASSPGTGWREAFFGQGTRLTVV.

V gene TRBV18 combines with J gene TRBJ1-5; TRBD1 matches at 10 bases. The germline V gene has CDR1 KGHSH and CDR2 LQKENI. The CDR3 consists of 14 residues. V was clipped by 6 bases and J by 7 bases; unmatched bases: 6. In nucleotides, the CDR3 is TGTGCCAGCTCGGACTCGGACAGGGGGCAGCCCCAGCATTTT. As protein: CASSDSDRGQPQHF.

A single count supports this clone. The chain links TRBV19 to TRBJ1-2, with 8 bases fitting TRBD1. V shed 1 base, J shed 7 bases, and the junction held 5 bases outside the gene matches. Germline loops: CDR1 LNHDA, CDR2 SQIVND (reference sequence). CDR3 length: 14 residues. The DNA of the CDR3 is TGTGCCAGTAGTATAGGCTCAGGGGGCCGTGGCTACACCTTC. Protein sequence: CASSIGSGGRGYTF.

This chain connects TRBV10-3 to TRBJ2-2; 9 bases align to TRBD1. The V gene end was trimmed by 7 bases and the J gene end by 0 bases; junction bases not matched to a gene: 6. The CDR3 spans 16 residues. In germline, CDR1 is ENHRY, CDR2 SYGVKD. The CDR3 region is CAIKPGQGTNTGELFF. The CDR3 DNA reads TGTGCCATCAAACCGGGACAGGGTACGAACACCGGGGAGCTGTTTTTT.

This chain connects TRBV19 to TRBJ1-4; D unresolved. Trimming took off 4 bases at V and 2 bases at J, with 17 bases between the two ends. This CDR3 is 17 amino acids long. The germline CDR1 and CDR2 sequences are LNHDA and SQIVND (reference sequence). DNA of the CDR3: TGTGCCAGTAGTACCATATTTCGGTCGGGGACTAATGAAAAACTGTTTTTT. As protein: CASSTIFRSGTNEKLFF. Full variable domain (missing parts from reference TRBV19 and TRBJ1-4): DGGITQSPKYLFRKEGQNVTLSCEQNLNHDAMYWYRQDPGQGLRLIYYSQIVNDFQKGDIAEGYSVSREKKESFPLTVTSAQKNPTAFYLCASSTIFRSGTNEKLFFGSGTQLSVL.

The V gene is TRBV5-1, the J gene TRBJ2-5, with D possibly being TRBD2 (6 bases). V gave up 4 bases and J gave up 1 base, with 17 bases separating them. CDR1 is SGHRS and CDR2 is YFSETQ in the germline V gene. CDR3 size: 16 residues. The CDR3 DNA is TGCGCCAGCAGCCCCCGGGGTAGCGGCCCCCAAGAGACCCAGTACTTC. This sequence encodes CASSPRGSGPQETQYF.

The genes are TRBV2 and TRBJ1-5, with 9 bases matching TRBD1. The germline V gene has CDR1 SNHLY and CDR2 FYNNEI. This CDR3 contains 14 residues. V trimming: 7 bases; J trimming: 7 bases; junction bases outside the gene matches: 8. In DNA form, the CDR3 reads TGTGCCAGCAACCCAGACAGGGGGAGGCAGCCCCAGCATTTT. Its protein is CASNPDRGRQPQHF.

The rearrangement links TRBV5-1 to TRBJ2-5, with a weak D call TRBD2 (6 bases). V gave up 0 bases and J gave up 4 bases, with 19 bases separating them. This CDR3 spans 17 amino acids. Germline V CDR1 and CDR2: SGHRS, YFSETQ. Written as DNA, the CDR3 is TGCGCCAGCAGCTTGGCCAAGGGGCCCGGGGGTACAGAGACCCAGTACTTC. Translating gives CASSLAKGPGGTETQYF. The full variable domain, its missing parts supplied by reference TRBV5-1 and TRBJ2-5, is KAGVTQTPRYLIKTRGQQVTLSCSPISGHRSVSWYQQTPGQGLQFLFEYFSETQRNKGNFPGRFSGRQFSNSRSEMNVSTLELGDSALYLCASSLAKGPGGTETQYFGPGTRLLVL.

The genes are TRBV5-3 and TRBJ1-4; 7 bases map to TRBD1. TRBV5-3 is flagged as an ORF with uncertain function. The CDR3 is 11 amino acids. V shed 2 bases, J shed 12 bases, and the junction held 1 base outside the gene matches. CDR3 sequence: CARSFGQELFF. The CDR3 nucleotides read TGTGCCAGAAGCTTCGGACAGGAACTGTTTTTT.

As DNA, the CDR3 is TGTGCCAGCAGCCAAGATTGGGCTAGCGGGGGCCGCTACGAGCAGTACTTC. Translated: CASSQDWASGGRYEQYF. The chain joins TRBV3-1 (or the pseudogene TRBV3-2) to TRBJ2-7, with TRBD2 identical over 10 bases. V was pared by 0 bases and J by 3 bases, with 8 bases of the junction left unmatched. The CDR3 is 17 amino acids. Per germline, CDR1 LGHDT and CDR2 YNNKEL (reference sequence).

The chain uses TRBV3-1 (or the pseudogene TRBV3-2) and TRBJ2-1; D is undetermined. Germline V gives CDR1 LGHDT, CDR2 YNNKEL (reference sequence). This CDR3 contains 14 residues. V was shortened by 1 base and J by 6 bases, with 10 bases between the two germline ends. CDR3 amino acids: CASSQAQSPNEQFF. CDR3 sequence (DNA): TGTGCCAGCAGCCAAGCACAGAGCCCCAATGAGCAGTTCTTC.

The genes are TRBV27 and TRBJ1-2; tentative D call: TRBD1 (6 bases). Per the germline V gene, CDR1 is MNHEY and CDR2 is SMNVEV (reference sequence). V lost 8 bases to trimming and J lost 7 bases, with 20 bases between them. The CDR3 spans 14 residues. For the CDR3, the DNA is TGTGCCAGCCCAGATCCCGGGGGGCCGGGTGGCTACACCTTC. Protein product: CASPDPGGPGGYTF.

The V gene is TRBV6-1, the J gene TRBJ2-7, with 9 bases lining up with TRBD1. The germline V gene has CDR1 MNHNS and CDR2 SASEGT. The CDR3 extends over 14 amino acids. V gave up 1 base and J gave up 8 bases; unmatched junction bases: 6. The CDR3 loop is CASSEVRQGDQQYF. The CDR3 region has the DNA TGTGCCAGCAGTGAAGTACGACAGGGGGACCAGCAGTACTTC.

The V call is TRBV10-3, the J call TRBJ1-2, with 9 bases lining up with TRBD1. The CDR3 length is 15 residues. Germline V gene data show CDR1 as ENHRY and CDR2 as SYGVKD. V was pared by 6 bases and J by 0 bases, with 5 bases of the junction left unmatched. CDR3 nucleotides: TGTGCCATCAGCGAGGGGGACAGGGCTAACTATGGCTACACCTTC. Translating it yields CAISEGDRANYGYTF.